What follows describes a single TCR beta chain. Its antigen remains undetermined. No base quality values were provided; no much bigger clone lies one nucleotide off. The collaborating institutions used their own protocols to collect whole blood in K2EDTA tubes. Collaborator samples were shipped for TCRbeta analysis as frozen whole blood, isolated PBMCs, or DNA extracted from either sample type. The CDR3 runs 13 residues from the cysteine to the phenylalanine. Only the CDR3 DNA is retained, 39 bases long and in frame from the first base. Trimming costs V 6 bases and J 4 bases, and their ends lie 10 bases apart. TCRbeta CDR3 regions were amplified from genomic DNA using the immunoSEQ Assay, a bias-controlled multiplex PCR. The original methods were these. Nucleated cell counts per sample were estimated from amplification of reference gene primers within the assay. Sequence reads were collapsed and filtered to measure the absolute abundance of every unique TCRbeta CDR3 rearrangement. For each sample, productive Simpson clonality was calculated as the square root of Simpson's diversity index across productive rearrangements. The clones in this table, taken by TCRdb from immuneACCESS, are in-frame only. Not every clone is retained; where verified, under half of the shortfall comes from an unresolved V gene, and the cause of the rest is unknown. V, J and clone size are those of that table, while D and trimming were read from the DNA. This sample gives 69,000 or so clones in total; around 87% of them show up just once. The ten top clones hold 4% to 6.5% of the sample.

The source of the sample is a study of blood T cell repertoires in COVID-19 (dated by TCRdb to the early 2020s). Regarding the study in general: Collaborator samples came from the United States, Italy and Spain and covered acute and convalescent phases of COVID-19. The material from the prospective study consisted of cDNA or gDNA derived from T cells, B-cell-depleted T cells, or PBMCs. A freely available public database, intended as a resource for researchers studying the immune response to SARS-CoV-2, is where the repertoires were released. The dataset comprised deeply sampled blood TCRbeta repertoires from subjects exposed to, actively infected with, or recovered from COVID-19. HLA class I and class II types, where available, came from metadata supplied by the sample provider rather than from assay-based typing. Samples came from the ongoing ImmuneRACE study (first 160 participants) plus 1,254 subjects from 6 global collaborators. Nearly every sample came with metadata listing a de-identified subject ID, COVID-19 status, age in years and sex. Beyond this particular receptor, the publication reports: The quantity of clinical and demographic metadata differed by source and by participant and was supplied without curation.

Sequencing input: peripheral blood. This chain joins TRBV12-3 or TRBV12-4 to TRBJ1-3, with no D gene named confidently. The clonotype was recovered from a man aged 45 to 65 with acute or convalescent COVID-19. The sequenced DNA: TGTGCCAGCAGACCACGGGGAGGAAACACCATATATTTT. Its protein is CASRPRGGNTIYF.